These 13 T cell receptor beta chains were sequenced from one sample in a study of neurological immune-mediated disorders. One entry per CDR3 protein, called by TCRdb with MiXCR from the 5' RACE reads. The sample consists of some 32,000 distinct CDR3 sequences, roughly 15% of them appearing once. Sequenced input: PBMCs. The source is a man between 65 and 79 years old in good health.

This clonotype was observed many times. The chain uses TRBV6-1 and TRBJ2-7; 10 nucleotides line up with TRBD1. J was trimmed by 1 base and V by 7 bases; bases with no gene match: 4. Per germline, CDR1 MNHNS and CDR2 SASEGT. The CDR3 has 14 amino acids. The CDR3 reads CASTPGQGSYEQYF. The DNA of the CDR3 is TGTGCCAGCACCCCGGGACAGGGGTCCTACGAGCAGTACTTC.

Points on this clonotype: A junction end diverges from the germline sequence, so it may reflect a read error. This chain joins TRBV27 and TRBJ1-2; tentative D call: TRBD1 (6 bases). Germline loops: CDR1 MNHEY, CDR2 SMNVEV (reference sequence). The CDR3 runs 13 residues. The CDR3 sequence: CASMGGAGYCYTF. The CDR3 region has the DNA TGTGCCAGCATGGGGGGGGCGGGCTATTGCTACACCTTC.

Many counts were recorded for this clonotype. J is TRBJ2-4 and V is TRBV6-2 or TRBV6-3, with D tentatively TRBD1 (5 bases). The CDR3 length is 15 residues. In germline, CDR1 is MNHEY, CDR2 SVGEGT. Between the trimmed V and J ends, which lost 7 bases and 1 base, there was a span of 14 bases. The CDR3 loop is CASTHSAGAKNIQYF. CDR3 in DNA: TGTGCCAGCACCCACTCAGCAGGGGCCAAAAACATTCAGTACTTC.

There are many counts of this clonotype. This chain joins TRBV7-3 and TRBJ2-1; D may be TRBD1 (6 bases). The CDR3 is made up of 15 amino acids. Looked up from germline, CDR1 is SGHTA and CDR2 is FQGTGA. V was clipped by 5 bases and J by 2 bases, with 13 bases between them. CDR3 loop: CASSVTGSPYNEQFF. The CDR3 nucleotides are TGTGCCAGCAGCGTTACAGGGTCCCCCTACAATGAGCAGTTCTTC.

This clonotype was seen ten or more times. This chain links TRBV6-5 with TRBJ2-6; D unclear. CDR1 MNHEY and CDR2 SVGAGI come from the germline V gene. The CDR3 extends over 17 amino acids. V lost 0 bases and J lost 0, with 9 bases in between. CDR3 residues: CASSYSKVLSGANVLTF. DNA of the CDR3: TGTGCCAGCAGTTACTCCAAAGTGCTCTCTGGGGCCAACGTCCTGACTTTC.

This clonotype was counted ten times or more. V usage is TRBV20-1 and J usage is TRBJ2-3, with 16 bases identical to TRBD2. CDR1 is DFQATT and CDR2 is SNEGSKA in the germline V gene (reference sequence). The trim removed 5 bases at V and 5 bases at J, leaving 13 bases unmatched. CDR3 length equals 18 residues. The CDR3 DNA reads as TGCAGTGCTCCCGACACTACCGGGACTAGCGGGGGGGGAGATACGCAGTATTTT. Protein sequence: CSAPDTTGTSGGGDTQYF.

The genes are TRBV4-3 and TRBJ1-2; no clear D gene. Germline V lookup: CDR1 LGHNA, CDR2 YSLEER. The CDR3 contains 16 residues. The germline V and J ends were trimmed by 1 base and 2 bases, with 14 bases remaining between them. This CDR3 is CASSQALWQMNYGYTF. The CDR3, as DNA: TGCGCCAGCAGCCAAGCCCTTTGGCAGATGAACTATGGCTACACCTTC.

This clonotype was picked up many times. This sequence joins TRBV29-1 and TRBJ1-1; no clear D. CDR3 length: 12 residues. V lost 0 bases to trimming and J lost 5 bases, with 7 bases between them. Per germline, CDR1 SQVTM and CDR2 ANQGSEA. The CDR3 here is CSVEEGRTEAFF. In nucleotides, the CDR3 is TGCAGCGTTGAAGAGGGAAGGACTGAAGCTTTCTTT.

Written as DNA, the CDR3 is TGTGCCAGCTCACCGGGGGGCAGCCAAGAGACCCAGTACTTC. This gives the protein CASSPGGSQETQYF. V gene TRBV18 combines with J gene TRBJ2-5; D could derive from TRBD1 or TRBD2 (6 bases each). The CDR3 covers 14 residues. Trimming pared 3 bases from V and 1 base from J, leaving 9 bases between. The germline V gene encodes CDR1 KGHSH and CDR2 LQKENI.

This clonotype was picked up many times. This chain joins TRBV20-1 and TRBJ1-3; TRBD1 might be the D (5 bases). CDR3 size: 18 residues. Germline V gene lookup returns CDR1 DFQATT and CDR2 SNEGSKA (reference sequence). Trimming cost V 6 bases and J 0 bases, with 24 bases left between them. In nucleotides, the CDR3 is TGCAGTGCCAGACAAGGGGAGCTCAAGGGGAACTCTGGAAACACCATATATTTT. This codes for CSARQGELKGNSGNTIYF.

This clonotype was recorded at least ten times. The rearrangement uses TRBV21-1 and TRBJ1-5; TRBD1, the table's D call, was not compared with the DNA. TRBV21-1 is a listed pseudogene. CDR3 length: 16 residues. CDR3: CASNNHIPGGNQPQHF. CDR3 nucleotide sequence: TGTGCCAGCAACAACCATATTCCAGGGGGGAATCAGCCCCAGCATTTT.

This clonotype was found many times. Here the CDR3 reads CATSDPGTGSYEQYF. CDR3 DNA: TGTGCCACCAGTGACCCCGGGACAGGGTCCTACGAGCAGTACTTC. J is TRBJ2-7 and V is TRBV24-1; 9 bases line up with TRBD1. The CDR3 extends over 15 amino acids. Germline V gene sequence: CDR1 KGHDR, CDR2 SFDVKD. Trimming took 4 bases from V and 1 from J; bases not matched to a gene: 4.

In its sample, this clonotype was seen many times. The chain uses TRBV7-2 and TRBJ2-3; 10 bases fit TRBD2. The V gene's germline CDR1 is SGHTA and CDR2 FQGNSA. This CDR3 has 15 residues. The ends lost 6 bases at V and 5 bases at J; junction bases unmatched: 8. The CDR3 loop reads CASRATSGELDTQYF. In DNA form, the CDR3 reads TGTGCCAGCAGAGCCACTAGCGGGGAGCTAGATACGCAGTATTTT.